This T cell receptor beta chain appears in the sequencing data of a study of T cell responses to AZD1222 COVID-19 vaccine. About this clone: Its antigen is currently unknown.

Clones were read by immunoSEQ multiplex PCR, and TCRdb kept only the in-frame ones, dropping some. Among 90,000 to 140,000 clones listed, 82% were seen once. Study-wide points: The study found vaccine-associated CD4 TCRs spanning spike, dominant at 160-218 and 743-854. Donors, mostly white British, included more females; clonal diversity was possibly underestimated. Unmutated variant regions are reportedly the target of nearly half of TCRs that are spike-specific. Baseline seropositivity characterized only a handful of AZD1222 recipients.

The germline V and J ends were trimmed by 2 bases and 6 bases, with 11 bases remaining between them. The CDR3 contains 13 residues. CDR1 and CDR2 from the germline V gene are SGDLS and YYNGEE. The sequence came from an adult in good health. Sequencing used peripheral blood, obtained on day 0 of AZD1222 vaccination. V usage is TRBV9 and J usage is TRBJ1-1; D may be TRBD1 (5 bases). DNA of the CDR3: TGTGCCAGCAGCGTGGAAGGGGTCCCTGAAGCTTTCTTT. Encoded protein: CASSVEGVPEAFF.